The sequence of this T cell receptor (beta chain) was determined in a study of CD4 T cells in lung cancer. Overall study context: Before giving blood, patients had received treatments including platinum chemotherapy, some also nivolumab or pembrolizumab.

Study-wide findings and caveats: The IFNgamma sort also captured nonspecific producers, with unknown purity.

This clone was seen only a few times. Antigen: not known. Mutant 27-mer peptides stimulated the PBMCs for more than ten days before restimulation with peptide-pulsed autologous B cells. After restimulation with peptide-pulsed B cells, live T cells secreting IFNgamma were sorted. At approximately 3 or 10 cells per well, sorted cells grew for roughly 13 to 22 days. Trimming took off 0 bases at V and 7 bases at J, with 16 bases between the two ends. The germline V gene has CDR1 SGDLS and CDR2 YYNGEE. The CDR3 consists of 15 residues. Sequencing was performed with immunoSEQ multiplex PCR; in TCRdb, only in-frame clones are kept and a portion is missing. The profile shows about 2,000 clones, about two thirds of them singletons.

The sequencing sample was made of a CD4+ T cell line or clone grown in culture. This clonotype was sampled from a woman aged 55-70 years with non-small cell lung cancer. Some clones in this sample may be carry-over from other donors' samples. This chain joins TRBV9 and TRBJ1-1, with D possibly being TRBD1 (6 bases). Written as DNA, the CDR3 is TGTGCCAGCAGCGTAGGGGCAGGGGCTTCACGTGAAGCTTTCTTT. This sequence encodes CASSVGAGASREAFF.